This TCR beta chain was observed in a study of T cells in localized non-small cell lung cancer. With respect to this clone: What it recognizes is unknown.

In germline, CDR1 is MNHEY, CDR2 SMNVEV (reference sequence). The CDR3 sequence is 16 residues long. Trimming took 6 bases from V and 2 from J; bases not matched to a gene: 10. General study findings and limits: Prolonged overall survival went with higher T cell density in the blood.

Using immunoSEQ multiplex PCR, the repertoire was profiled, and TCRdb retains in-frame clones only, with some absent. This sample carries 25,000 to 35,000 clones, about 89% of them seen once, and the ten largest clones take 2.5% to 3.5%. The V gene is TRBV27, the J gene TRBJ2-7; 10 bases match TRBD2. This specimen consisted of peripheral blood, obtained before any cancer treatment. This clonotype was sampled from a female donor at least 60 years old with stage I lung adenocarcinoma. CDR3 protein: CASRPSSGRTPYEQYF. The CDR3 DNA is TGTGCCAGCAGGCCTTCTAGCGGGAGAACGCCCTACGAGCAGTACTTC.